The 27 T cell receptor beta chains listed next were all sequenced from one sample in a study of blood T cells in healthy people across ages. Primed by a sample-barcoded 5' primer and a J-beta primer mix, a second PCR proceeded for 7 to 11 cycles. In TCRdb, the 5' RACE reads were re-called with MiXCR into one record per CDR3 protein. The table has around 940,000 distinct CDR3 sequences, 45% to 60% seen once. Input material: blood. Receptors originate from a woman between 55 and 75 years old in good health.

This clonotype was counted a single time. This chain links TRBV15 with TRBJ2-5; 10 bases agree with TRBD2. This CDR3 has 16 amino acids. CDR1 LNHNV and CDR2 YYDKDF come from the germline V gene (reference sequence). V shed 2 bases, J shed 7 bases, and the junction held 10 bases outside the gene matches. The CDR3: CATSRTSGAGKGTQYF. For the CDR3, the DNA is TGTGCCACCAGCAGAACTAGCGGGGCTGGCAAAGGGACCCAGTACTTC.

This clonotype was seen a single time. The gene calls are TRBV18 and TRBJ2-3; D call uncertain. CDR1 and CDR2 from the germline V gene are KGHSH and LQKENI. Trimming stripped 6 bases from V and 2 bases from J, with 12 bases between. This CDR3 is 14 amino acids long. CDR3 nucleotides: TGTGCCAGCTCGGCCACCGGTGCCACAGATACGCAGTATTTT. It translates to CASSATGATDTQYF.

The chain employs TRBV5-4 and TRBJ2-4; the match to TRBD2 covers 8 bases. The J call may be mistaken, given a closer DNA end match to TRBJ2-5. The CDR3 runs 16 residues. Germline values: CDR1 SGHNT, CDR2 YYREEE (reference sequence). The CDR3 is CASSPSSGRFQETQYF. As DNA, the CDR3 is TGTGCCAGCAGCCCCTCTAGCGGGCGATTCCAAGAGACCCAGTACTTC.

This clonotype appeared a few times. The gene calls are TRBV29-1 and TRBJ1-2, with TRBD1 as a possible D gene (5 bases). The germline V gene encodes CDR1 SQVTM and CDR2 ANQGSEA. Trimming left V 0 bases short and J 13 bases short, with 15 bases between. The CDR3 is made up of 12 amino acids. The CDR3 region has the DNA TGCAGCGTTGAAGATCAGGGAACAGCCGTCACCTTC. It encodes CSVEDQGTAVTF.

CDR3 amino acids: CASSEWASGSYEQYF. The CDR3 DNA sequence: TGTGCCAGCAGTGAATGGGCTAGCGGGTCCTACGAGCAGTACTTC. The chain links TRBV25-1 to TRBJ2-4, with TRBD2 matching over 8 bases. The J call is in doubt because the DNA end fits TRBJ2-7 better. The CDR3 has 15 residues. Germline lookup yields CDR1 MGHDK and CDR2 SYGVNS.

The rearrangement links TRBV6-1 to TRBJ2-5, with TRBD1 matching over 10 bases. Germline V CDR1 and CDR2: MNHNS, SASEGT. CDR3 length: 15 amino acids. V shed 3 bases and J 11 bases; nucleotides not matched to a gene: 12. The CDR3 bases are TGTGCCAGCAGTGATTTCGGGACAGGGGCAGTCAAGCAGTACTTC. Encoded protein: CASSDFGTGAVKQYF.

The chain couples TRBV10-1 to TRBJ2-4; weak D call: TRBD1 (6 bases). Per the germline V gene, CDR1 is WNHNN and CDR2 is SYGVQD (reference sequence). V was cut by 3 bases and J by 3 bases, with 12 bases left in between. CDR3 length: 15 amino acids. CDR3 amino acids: CASSEGTTYKNIQYF. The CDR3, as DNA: TGCGCCAGCAGTGAAGGGACAACATACAAAAACATTCAGTACTTC.

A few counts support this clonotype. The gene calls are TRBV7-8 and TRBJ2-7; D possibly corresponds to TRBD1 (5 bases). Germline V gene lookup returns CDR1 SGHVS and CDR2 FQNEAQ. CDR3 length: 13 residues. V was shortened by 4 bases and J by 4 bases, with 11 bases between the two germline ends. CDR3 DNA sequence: TGTGCCAGCAGCTGTGACAGCCGGTACGAGCAGTACTTC. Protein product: CASSCDSRYEQYF.

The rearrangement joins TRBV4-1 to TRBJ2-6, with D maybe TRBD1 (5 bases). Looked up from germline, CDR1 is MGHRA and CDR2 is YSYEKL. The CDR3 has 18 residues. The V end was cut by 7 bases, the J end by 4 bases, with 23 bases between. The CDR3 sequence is CASNLETAIVSGANVLTF. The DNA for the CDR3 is TGCGCCAGCAACCTAGAGACAGCCATTGTCTCCGGGGCCAACGTCCTGACTTTC.

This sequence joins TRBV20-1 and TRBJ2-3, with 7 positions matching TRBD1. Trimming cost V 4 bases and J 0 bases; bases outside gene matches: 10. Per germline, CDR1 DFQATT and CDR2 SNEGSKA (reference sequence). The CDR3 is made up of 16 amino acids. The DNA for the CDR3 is TGCAGTGCTACCCTCTTCCGGGACAGAAGCACAGATACGCAGTATTTT. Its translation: CSATLFRDRSTDTQYF.

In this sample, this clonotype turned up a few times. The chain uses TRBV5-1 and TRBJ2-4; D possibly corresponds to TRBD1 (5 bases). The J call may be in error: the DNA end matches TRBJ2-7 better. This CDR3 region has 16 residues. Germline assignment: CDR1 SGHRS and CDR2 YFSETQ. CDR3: CASSLGAGKNSYEQYF. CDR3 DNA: TGCGCCAGCAGCTTGGGGGCAGGGAAAAACTCCTACGAGCAGTACTTC.

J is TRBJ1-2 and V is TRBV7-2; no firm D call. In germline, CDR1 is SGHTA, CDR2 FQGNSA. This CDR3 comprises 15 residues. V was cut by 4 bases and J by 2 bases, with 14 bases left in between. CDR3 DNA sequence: TGTGCCAGCAGCTCCAACCGCTTGGGGAACTATGGCTACACCTTC. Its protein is CASSSNRLGNYGYTF.

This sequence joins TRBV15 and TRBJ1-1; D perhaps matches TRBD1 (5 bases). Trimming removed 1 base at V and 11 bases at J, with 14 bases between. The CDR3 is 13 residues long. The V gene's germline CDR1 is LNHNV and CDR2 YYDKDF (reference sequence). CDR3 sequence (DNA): TGTGCCACCAGCAGAGCGGGGCTGAGAGACGCTTTCTTT. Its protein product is CATSRAGLRDAFF.

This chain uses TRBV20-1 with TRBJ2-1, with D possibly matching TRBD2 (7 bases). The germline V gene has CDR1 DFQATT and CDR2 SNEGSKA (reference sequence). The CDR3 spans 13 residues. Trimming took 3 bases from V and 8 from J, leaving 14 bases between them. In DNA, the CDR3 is TGCAGTGCTAGCCCGGGGGGCGGGGATGAGCAGTTCTTC. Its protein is CSASPGGGDEQFF.

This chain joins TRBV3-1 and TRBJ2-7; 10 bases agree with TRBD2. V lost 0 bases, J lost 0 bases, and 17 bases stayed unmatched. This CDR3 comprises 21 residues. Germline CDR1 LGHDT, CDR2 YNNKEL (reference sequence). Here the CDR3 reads CASSQEYLGASGSKPSYEQYF. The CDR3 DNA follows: TGTGCCAGCAGCCAAGAATATTTGGGGGCTAGCGGGAGCAAACCCTCCTACGAGCAGTACTTC.

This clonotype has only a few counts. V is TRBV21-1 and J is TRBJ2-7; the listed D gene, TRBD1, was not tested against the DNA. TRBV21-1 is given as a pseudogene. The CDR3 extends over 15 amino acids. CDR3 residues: CASSKIPGQGYEQYF. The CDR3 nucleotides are TGTGCCAGCAGCAAAATCCCGGGACAGGGCTACGAGCAGTACTTC.

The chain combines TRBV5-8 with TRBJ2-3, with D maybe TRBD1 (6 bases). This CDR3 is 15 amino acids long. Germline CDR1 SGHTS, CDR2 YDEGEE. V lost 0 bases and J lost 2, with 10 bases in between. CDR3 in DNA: TGTGCCAGCAGCTTGGACAGGGCTTACACAGATACGCAGTATTTT. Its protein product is CASSLDRAYTDTQYF.

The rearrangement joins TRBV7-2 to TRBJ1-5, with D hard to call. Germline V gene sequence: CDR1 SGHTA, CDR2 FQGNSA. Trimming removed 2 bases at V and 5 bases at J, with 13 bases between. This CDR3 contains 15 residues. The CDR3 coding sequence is TGTGCCAGCAGCTTAAGGCCGAGTCTCTATCAGCCCCAGCATTTT. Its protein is CASSLRPSLYQPQHF.

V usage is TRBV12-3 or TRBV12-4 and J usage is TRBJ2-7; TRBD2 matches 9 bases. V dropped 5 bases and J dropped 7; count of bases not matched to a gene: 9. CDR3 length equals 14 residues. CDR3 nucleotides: TGTGCCAGCAGTGGGACTAGCTTGTACAATGAGCAGTACTTC. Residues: CASSGTSLYNEQYF.

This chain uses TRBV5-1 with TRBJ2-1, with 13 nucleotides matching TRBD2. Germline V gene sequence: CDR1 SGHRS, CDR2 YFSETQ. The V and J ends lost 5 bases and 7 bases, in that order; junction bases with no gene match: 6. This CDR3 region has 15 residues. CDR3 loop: CASSTGTSGMNEQFF. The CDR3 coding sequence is TGCGCCAGCAGTACCGGGACTAGCGGGATGAATGAGCAGTTCTTC. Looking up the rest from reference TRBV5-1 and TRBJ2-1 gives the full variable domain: KAGVTQTPRYLIKTRGQQVTLSCSPISGHRSVSWYQQTPGQGLQFLFEYFSETQRNKGNFPGRFSGRQFSNSRSEMNVSTLELGDSALYLCASSTGTSGMNEQFFGPGTRLTVL.

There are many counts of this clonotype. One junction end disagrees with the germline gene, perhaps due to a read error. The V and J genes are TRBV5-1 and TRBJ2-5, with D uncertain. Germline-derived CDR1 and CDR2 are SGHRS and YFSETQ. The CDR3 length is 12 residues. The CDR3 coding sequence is TGTGCCAGCAGCTTAGGAACAGAGACCCAGTACTTC. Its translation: CASSLGTETQYF.

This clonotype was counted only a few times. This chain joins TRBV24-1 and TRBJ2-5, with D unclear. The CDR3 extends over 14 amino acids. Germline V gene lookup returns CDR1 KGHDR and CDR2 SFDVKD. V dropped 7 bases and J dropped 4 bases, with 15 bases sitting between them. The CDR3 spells CATRGVGFGETQYF. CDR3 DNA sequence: TGTGCCACCAGAGGAGTGGGGTTCGGAGAGACCCAGTACTTC.

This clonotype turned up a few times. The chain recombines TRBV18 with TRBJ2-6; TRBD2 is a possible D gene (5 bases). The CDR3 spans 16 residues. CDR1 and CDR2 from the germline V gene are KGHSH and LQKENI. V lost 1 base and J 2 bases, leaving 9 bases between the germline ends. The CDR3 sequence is CASSPRAATGANVLTF. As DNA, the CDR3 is TGTGCCAGCTCACCACGAGCGGCCACTGGGGCCAACGTCCTGACTTTC.

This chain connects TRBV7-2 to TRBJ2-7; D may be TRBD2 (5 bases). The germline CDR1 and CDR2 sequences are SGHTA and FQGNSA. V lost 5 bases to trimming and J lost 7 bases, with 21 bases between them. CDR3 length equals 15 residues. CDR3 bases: TGTGCCAGCAGCGAAACTAGAATGGGTCTCGATGAGCAGTACTTC. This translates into CASSETRMGLDEQYF. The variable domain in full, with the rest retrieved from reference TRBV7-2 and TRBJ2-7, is GAGVSQSPSNKVTEKGKDVELRCDPISGHTALYWYRQSLGQGLEFLIYFQGNSAPDKSGLPSDRFSAERTGGSVSTLTIQRTQQEDSAVYLCASSETRMGLDEQYFGPGTRLTVT.

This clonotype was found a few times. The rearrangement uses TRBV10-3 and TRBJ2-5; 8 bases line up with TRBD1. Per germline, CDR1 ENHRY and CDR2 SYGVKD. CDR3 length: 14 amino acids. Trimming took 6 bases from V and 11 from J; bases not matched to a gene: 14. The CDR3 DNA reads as TGTGCCATCAGCACGACAGGGGTACGGAATGAGCAGTACTTC. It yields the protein CAISTTGVRNEQYF.

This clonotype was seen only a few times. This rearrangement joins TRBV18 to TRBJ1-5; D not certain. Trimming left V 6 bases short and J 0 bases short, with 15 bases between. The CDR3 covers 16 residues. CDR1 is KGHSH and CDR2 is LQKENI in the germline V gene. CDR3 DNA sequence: TGTGCCAGCTCCGGTGACACGTTTTATAGCAATCAGCCCCAGCATTTT. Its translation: CASSGDTFYSNQPQHF.

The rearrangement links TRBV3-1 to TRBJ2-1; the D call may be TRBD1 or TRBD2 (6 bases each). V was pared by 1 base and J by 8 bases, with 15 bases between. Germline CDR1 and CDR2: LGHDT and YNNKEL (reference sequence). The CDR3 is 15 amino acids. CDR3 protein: CASSQAQGWGDEQFF. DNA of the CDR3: TGTGCCAGCAGCCAAGCTCAGGGGTGGGGGGATGAGCAGTTCTTC.